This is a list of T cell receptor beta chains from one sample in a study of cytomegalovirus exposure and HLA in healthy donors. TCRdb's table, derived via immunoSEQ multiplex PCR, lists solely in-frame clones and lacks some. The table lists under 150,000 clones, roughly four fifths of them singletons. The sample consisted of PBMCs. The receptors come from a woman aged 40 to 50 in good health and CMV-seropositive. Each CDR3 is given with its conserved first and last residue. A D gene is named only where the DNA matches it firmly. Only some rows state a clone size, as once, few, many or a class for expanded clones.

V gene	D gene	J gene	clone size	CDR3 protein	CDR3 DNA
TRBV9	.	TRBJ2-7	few	CASSVSPGYEQYF	TGTGCCAGCAGCGTAAGCCCAGGGTACGAGCAGTACTTC
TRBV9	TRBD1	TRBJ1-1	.	CASSLRGMNTEAFF	TGTGCCAGCAGTCTCAGGGGGATGAACACTGAAGCTTTCTTT
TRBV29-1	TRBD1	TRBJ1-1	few	CSVTGGTEAFF	TGCAGCGTAACAGGGGGCACTGAAGCTTTCTTT
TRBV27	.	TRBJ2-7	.	CASSFSAYYEQYF	TGTGCCAGCAGTTTTAGCGCCTACTACGAGCAGTACTTC
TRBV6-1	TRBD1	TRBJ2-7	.	CASSGQGAHEQYF	TGTGCCAGCAGCGGACAGGGGGCTCACGAGCAGTACTTC
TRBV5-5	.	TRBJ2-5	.	CASSLNRQETQYF	TGTGCCAGCAGCTTAAACAGACAAGAGACCCAGTACTTC
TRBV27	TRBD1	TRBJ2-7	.	CASSPRGQLNEQYF	TGTGCCAGCAGTCCCAGGGGGCAATTAAACGAGCAGTACTTC
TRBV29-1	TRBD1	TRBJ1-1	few	CSVRTGGRTEAFF	TGCAGCGTGAGGACAGGGGGCCGGACTGAAGCTTTCTTT
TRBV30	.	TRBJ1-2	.	CAWGGTDYGYTF	TGTGCCTGGGGGGGGACGGATTATGGCTACACCTTC
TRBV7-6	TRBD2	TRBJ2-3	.	CASSPSSGGLSADTQYF	TGTGCCAGCAGCCCATCTTCGGGGGGACTCAGCGCAGATACGCAGTATTTT
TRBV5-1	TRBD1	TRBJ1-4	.	CASSLDRGPRLFF	TGCGCCAGCAGCTTGGACAGGGGGCCCAGGCTGTTTTTT
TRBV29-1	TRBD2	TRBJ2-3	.	CSVDGVARGGMTDTQYF	TGCAGCGTTGATGGGGTGGCGCGGGGGGGTATGACAGATACGCAGTATTTT
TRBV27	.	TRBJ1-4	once	CASSFIQGTNEKLFF	TGTGCCAGCAGTTTCATCCAGGGAACTAATGAAAAACTGTTTTTT
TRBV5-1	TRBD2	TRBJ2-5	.	CASFPRRGLAGDQETQYF	TGCGCCAGCTTCCCACGAAGGGGACTAGCGGGGGACCAAGAGACCCAGTACTTC
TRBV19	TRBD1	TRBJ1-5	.	CASSPGTGRSNQPQHF	TGTGCCAGTAGTCCCGGGACAGGGCGAAGCAATCAGCCCCAGCATTTT
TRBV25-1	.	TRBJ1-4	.	CAILTGTKREKLFF	TGTGCCATCCTTACAGGGACTAAGCGTGAAAAACTGTTTTTT
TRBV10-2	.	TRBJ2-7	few	CASSEFEGYEQYF	TGCGCCAGCAGTGAATTCGAGGGTTACGAGCAGTACTTC
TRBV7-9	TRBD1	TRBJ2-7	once	CASSLQGALYEQYF	TGTGCCAGCAGCCTGCAGGGGGCTCTCTACGAGCAGTACTTC
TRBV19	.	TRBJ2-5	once	CASSMLAASVETQYF	TGTGCCAGTAGTATGCTGGCGGCCTCAGTCGAGACCCAGTACTTC
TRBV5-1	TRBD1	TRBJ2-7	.	CASSLESGTGSFEQYF	TGCGCCAGCAGCTTGGAAAGCGGGACAGGGTCGTTCGAGCAGTACTTC
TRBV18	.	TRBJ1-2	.	CASSPLDTGDGYTF	TGTGCCAGCTCACCACTCGATACCGGGGATGGCTACACCTTC
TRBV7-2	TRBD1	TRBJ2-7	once	CASSPGTGGLYEQYF	TGTGCCAGCAGCCCGGGGACAGGGGGCCTCTACGAGCAGTACTTC
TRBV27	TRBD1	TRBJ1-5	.	CASSFQVTGNDQPQHF	TGTGCCAGCAGTTTTCAAGTGACAGGGAACGATCAGCCCCAGCATTTT
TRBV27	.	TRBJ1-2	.	CASTNSFLEGGNGYTF	TGTGCCAGCACCAATTCTTTCTTAGAAGGGGGAAATGGCTACACCTTC
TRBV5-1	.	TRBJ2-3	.	CASRGGVDTDTQYF	TGCGCCAGCAGGGGGGGTGTCGACACAGATACGCAGTATTTT
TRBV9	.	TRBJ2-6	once	CASSPTSSGANVLTF	TGTGCCAGCAGCCCCACCAGCTCTGGGGCCAACGTCCTGACTTTC
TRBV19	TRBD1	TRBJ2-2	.	CASSRTGGWTGELFF	TGTGCCAGTAGTCGGACAGGGGGATGGACCGGGGAGCTGTTTTTT
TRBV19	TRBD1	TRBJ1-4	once	CASRFPGTVEKLFF	TGTGCCAGTAGGTTCCCCGGGACAGTTGAAAAACTGTTTTTT
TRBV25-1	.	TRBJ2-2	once	CASSERQRGGDTGELFF	TGTGCCAGCAGTGAACGCCAGAGGGGGGGGGACACCGGGGAGCTGTTTTTT
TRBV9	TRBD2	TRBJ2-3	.	CASSAPGTSASTDTQYF	TGTGCCAGCAGCGCGCCCGGGACTAGCGCCTCTACAGATACGCAGTATTTT
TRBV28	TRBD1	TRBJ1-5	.	CASRRTGGIGNQPQHF	TGTGCCAGCAGAAGGACAGGGGGCATCGGCAATCAGCCCCAGCATTTT
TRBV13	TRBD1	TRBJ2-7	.	CASSPGTGAYEQYF	TGTGCCAGCAGCCCCGGGACAGGGGCCTACGAGCAGTACTTC
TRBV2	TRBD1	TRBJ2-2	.	CASSADRGTGELFF	TGTGCCAGCAGCGCGGACAGGGGCACCGGGGAGCTGTTTTTT
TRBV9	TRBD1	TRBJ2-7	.	CASSTGQEWYEQYF	TGTGCCAGCAGCACAGGACAGGAATGGTACGAGCAGTACTTC
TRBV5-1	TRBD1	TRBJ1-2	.	CASSLLGRQGPPGGYTF	TGCGCCAGCAGCCTCCTCGGACGACAGGGGCCTCCCGGTGGCTACACCTTC